Detailed here is one T cell receptor (beta chain). The study ran its PCR with 60 Vbeta and 13 Jbeta primers. The method was immunoSEQ multiplex PCR; TCRdb's version includes in-frame clones alone and lacks a portion of them. The table lists more than 250,000 clones, approximately 90% of them singletons. Looked up from germline, CDR1 is SGHRS and CDR2 is YFSETQ. V was clipped by 3 bases and J by 2 bases; unmatched bases: 10. The CDR3 has 16 amino acids. The sample comes from a study of cytomegalovirus exposure and HLA in healthy donors. Sequencing was performed on PBMCs. This chain connects TRBV5-1 to TRBJ1-2, with TRBD1 matching 7 bases. This TCR derives from a young woman in good health and CMV-seronegative. CDR3 sequence: CASSSDRVDVNYGYTF. CDR3 DNA sequence: TGCGCCAGCAGCTCTGACAGGGTAGACGTCAACTATGGCTACACCTTC. The entire variable domain, with the rest obtained from reference TRBV5-1 and TRBJ1-2, is as follows: KAGVTQTPRYLIKTRGQQVTLSCSPISGHRSVSWYQQTPGQGLQFLFEYFSETQRNKGNFPGRFSGRQFSNSRSEMNVSTLELGDSALYLCASSSDRVDVNYGYTFGSGTRLTVV.